The 3 T cell receptor beta chains listed next were all sequenced from one sample in a study of blood T cell repertoires in COVID-19. TCRdb's table, derived via immunoSEQ multiplex PCR, lists solely in-frame clones and lacks some. The sample shows approximately 110,000 clones, 80% to 90% of them seen only once. The specimen was peripheral blood. The source is a woman older than 75 with acute or convalescent COVID-19.

The V gene is TRBV10-3, the J gene TRBJ1-1; D is possibly TRBD1 (5 bases). CDR1 is ENHRY and CDR2 is SYGVKD in the germline V gene. The CDR3 length is 11 residues. V shed 7 bases and J shed 3 bases, with 6 bases lying between them. Here the CDR3 DNA reads TGTGCCATCAAAGGGGACACTGAAGCTTTCTTT. Amino acids: CAIKGDTEAFF.

The chain recombines TRBV5-4 with TRBJ2-7, with a weak D call TRBD2 (6 bases). Trimming stripped 4 bases from V and 5 bases from J, with 22 bases between. The CDR3 is 16 residues long. CDR1 is SGHNT, CDR2 YYREEE, per germline (reference sequence). This chain's CDR3 is CASSPLGSGGFHEQYF. In nucleotides, the CDR3 is TGTGCCAGCAGCCCTCTGGGGTCCGGAGGGTTCCACGAGCAGTACTTC.

The V and J genes are TRBV5-5 and TRBJ1-4; TRBD1 agrees at 7 bases. This CDR3 comprises 13 residues. The germline CDR1 and CDR2 sequences are SGHKS and YYEKEE (reference sequence). The junction had 4 bases not matched to a gene; V was cut back by 7 bases and J by 4 bases. The DNA of the CDR3 is TGTGCCAGCGCGGGACAGTTTAATGAAAAACTGTTTTTT. Protein sequence: CASAGQFNEKLFF. The full variable domain, completed using reference TRBV5-5 and TRBJ1-4, is DAGVTQSPTHLIKTRGQQVTLRCSPISGHKSVSWYQQVLGQGPQFIFQYYEKEERGRGNFPDRFSARQFPNYSSELNVNALLLGDSALYLCASAGQFNEKLFFGSGTQLSVL.